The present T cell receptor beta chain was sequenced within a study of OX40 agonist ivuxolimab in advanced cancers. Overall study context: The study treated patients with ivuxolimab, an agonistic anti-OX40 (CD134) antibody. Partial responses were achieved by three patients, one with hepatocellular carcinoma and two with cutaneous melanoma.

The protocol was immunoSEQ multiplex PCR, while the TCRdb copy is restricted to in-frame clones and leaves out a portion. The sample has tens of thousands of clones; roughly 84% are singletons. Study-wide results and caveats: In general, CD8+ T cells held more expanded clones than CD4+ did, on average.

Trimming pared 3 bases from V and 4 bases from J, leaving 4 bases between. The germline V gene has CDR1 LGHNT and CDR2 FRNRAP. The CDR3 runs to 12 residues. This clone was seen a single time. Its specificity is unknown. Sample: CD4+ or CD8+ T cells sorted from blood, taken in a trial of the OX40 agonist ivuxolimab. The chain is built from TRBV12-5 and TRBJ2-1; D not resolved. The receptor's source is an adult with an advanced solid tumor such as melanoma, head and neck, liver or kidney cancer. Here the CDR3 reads CASGLDYNEQFF. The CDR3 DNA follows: TGTGCTAGTGGTTTAGATTACAATGAGCAGTTCTTC.